Listed below are T cell receptor beta chains from one sample, sequenced in a study of blood T cell repertoires in COVID-19. Profiled with immunoSEQ multiplex PCR; TCRdb holds only in-frame clones, not every one. The sample holds 110,000 or so clones, 81% seen once. The material sequenced was peripheral blood. The receptors come from a man between 45 and 60 years old with acute or convalescent COVID-19. Each CDR3 is given with its conserved first and last residue. The order of the fields is D gene, V gene, J gene, clone size, CDR3 DNA, CDR3 protein. D genes are given only for firm matches. Clone size appears in some rows only: once, few, many, or a class for an expanded clone.

>NA|TRBV10-1|TRBJ2-2|few
TGCGCCAGCAGTGACTCCGGGACAAGGCCCGGGGAGCTGTTTTTT
CASSDSGTRPGELFF
>NA|TRBV20-1|TRBJ1-3|NA
TGCAGTGCTCGTGGTACCCCTACGGCCGGACTCTCTGGAAACACCATATATTTT
CSARGTPTAGLSGNTIYF
>TRBD2|TRBV6-6|TRBJ2-5|NA
TGTGCCAGCAGTAGATCCGGGACTAGCGGCGCCGGCTTTGGGGAGACCCAGTACTTC
CASSRSGTSGAGFGETQYF
>NA|TRBV6-6|TRBJ1-5|NA
TGTGCCAGCAGTTACGAACAGGGTTATAGCAATCAGCCCCAGCATTTT
CASSYEQGYSNQPQHF
>NA|TRBV12-5|TRBJ2-3|NA
TGTGCTAGTCCCCTCCTCGTCACAGATACGCAGTATTTT
CASPLLVTDTQYF
>NA|TRBV25-1|TRBJ1-1|NA
TGTGCCAGCAGTGAAGGATCGGGCAGGGCGGGGGCTGAAGCTTTCTTT
CASSEGSGRAGAEAFF
>TRBD1|TRBV25-1|TRBJ1-4|NA
TGTGCCAGCAGTGAGCCGACAGGGGCTCATGAAAAACTGTTTTTT
CASSEPTGAHEKLFF
>NA|TRBV6-5|TRBJ1-4|NA
TGTGCCAGCAGCCAGTTGGGGGCGGCTAATGAAAAACTGTTTTTT
CASSQLGAANEKLFF
>NA|TRBV4-1|TRBJ1-1|few
TGCGCCAGCAGCCAGCAGGGTTATATGAACACTGAAGCTTTCTTT
CASSQQGYMNTEAFF
>TRBD1|TRBV29-1|TRBJ1-1|few
TGCAGCGTTGATCGAGGACAGGGGTTGAACACTGAAGCTTTCTTT
CSVDRGQGLNTEAFF
>NA|TRBV11-2|TRBJ1-5|few
TGTGCCAGCAGCTTAGATGACGGCCGGGGGGGATATAGCAATCAGCCCCAGCATTTT
CASSLDDGRGGYSNQPQHF
>TRBD2|TRBV7-8|TRBJ2-3|few
TGTGCCAGCAGCTTAGTTAGCGGGGGGGCCGCAGATACGCAGTATTTT
CASSLVSGGAADTQYF
>TRBD1|TRBV2|TRBJ2-7|NA
TGTGCCAGCAGTCAAAGGGGGCTCTACGAGCAGTACTTC
CASSQRGLYEQYF
>NA|TRBV5-1|TRBJ1-1|NA
TGCGCCAGCAGCTTGGGGCCAGGGTCCACTGAAGCTTTCTTT
CASSLGPGSTEAFF
>NA|TRBV24-1|TRBJ1-3|NA
TGTGCCACCAGTCCAGGGGCTGGAAACACCATATATTTT
CATSPGAGNTIYF
>NA|TRBV5-1|TRBJ2-3|NA
TGCGCCAGCAGCTTGGCGGGGATAGGCACAGATACGCAGTATTTT
CASSLAGIGTDTQYF
>NA|TRBV23-1|TRBJ2-2|NA
TGCGCCAGCAGTCAAGGGGTTACAGGGAAGATAACCGGGGAGCTGTTTTTT
CASSQGVTGKITGELFF
>TRBD1|TRBV28|TRBJ1-1|NA
TGTGCCAGCAGTCTCCGGGACAGCTACACTGAAGCTTTCTTT
CASSLRDSYTEAFF
>NA|TRBV6-5|TRBJ1-5|NA
TGTGCCAGCAGGGCCCGGGGTTCTAGCAATCAGCCCCAGCATTTT
CASRARGSSNQPQHF
>NA|TRBV28|TRBJ1-6|few
TGTGCCAGCAGTTTTAGGTCAGGGTTTAATTCACCCCTCCACTTT
CASSFRSGFNSPLHF
>NA|TRBV6-4|TRBJ2-7|NA
TGTGCCAGCAGTGAAGGAGGGACCGACGAGCAGTACTTC
CASSEGGTDEQYF
>NA|TRBV2|TRBJ1-6|NA
TGTGCCAGCAGTGAATCCCCCGGGTCGCCCCTCCACTTT
CASSESPGSPLHF
>NA|TRBV5-6|TRBJ1-1|NA
TGTGCCAGCAGCTTTTTTGGGAGTGGGTGGGGGAACACTGAAGCTTTCTTT
CASSFFGSGWGNTEAFF
>NA|TRBV18|TRBJ1-1|NA
TGTGCCAGCTCACCACCGCAGGGGGAAGCTTTCTTT
CASSPPQGEAFF
>NA|TRBV29-1|TRBJ1-1|NA
TGCAGCGTGGGTCAGACAGGCAGTACCACTGAAGCTTTCTTT
CSVGQTGSTTEAFF
>NA|TRBV28|TRBJ1-4|NA
TGTGCCAGCAGACCCGGCAGGGTGGTGGAAAAACTGTTTTTT
CASRPGRVVEKLFF
>TRBD1|TRBV10-3|TRBJ1-2|NA
TGTGCCATCAGCCCCGGGACAGGGGCTGGCTACACCTTC
CAISPGTGAGYTF
>TRBD1|TRBV27|TRBJ1-5|NA
TGTGCCAGCAGTCCCTCCGGGACAGTAAAACAGCCCCAGCATTTT
CASSPSGTVKQPQHF
>NA|TRBV27|TRBJ1-5|NA
TGTGCCAGCAGTTCCCTTACGGTACCGGGGGCCCAGCATTTT
CASSSLTVPGAQHF
>TRBD1|TRBV28|TRBJ1-2|NA
TGTGCCACGCAGGGGGGTCAAAACGGCTACACCTTC
CATQGGQNGYTF
>TRBD1|TRBV2|TRBJ1-1|NA
TGTGCCAGCGGGGACAGGGGACGGGACACTGAAGCTTTCTTT
CASGDRGRDTEAFF
>TRBD1|TRBV24-1|TRBJ1-5|few
TGTGCCACCAGTGATCGGGACAGAAGACAGCCCCAGCATTTT
CATSDRDRRQPQHF
>TRBD1|TRBV6-6|TRBJ2-2|NA
TGTGCCAGCACCGGAACAGGGGTTGGGGAGCTGTTTTTT
CASTGTGVGELFF
>NA|TRBV12-3/TRBV12-4|TRBJ1-6|once
TGTGCCAGCAGTGGTGGGGGGAATTCACCCCTCCACTTT
CASSGGGNSPLHF
>TRBD1|TRBV15|TRBJ1-6|NA
TGTGCCACCAGCGCCTCCGGGACAGAGAATTCACCCCTCCACTTT
CATSASGTENSPLHF
>NA|TRBV25-1|TRBJ1-4|NA
TGTGCCAGCAGTGACCGGGGAACGAGAAAAACTGTGTTTTTT
CASSDRGTRKTVFF
>NA|TRBV6-5|TRBJ1-1|once
TGTGCCAGCAGTCGCGGGGACGGCCACACTGAAGCTTTCTTT
CASSRGDGHTEAFF
>TRBD1|TRBV3-1/TRBV3-2|TRBJ2-1|NA
TGTGCCAGCAGCGGGACAGGGTTTTACAATGAGCAGTTCTTC
CASSGTGFYNEQFF
>NA|TRBV11-3|TRBJ2-7|NA
TGTGCCAGCAGCTTAGATCCTTCTGGAGCCTACGAGCAGTACTTC
CASSLDPSGAYEQYF
>TRBD1|TRBV5-8|TRBJ2-6|once
TGTGCCAGCAGCTTTAGGACAGGGTACGGGGCCAACGTCCTGACTTTC
CASSFRTGYGANVLTF
>NA|TRBV3-1/TRBV3-2|TRBJ1-1|NA
TGTGCCAGCAGCCGGACCAGGGAGGAGGCTTTCTTT
CASSRTREEAFF
>TRBD1|TRBV6-5|TRBJ1-1|NA
TGTGCCAGCAGTTACTCTCCCTGGACAGGGCATGAAGCTTTCTTT
CASSYSPWTGHEAFF